This TCR beta chain was sequenced in a study of cytomegalovirus exposure and HLA in healthy donors. Findings of the study overall: The authors confirmed in vitro that three CMV-associated chains were specific for CMV antigens. Despite most TCR sequences being rare, some public TCRs occurred in many donors.

This CDR3 spans 17 amino acids. The ends lost 2 bases at V and 2 bases at J; junction bases unmatched: 8. The V gene's germline CDR1 is MNHNS and CDR2 SASEGT. A multiplex PCR was run with 60 Vbeta primers and 13 Jbeta primers. Clones were sequenced by immunoSEQ multiplex PCR, and TCRdb holds only the in-frame ones, with some missing. Recorded for this sample: about 110,000 clones. With regard to this clone: Its target is not known.

The specimen was PBMCs. The rearrangement links TRBV6-1 to TRBJ2-1; 8 bases line up with TRBD1. The receptor's source is a man aged 25 to 45 in good health and CMV-seronegative. The CDR3 bases are TGTGCCAGCAGTGAATGGTTTCCAGGGGGCGCCTACAATGAGCAGTTCTTC. This encodes CASSEWFPGGAYNEQFF.